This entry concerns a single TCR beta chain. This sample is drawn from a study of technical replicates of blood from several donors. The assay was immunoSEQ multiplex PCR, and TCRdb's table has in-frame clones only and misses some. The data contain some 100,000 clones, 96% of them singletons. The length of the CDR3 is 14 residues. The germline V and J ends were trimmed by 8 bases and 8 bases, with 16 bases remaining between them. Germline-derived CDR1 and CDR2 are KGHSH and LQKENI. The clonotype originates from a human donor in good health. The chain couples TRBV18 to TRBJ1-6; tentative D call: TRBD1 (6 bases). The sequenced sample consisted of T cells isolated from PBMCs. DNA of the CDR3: TGTGCCAGCCAAATTAGGGGGGGGGATTCACCCCTCCACTTT. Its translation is CASQIRGGDSPLHF.